A single sample is the source of the 24 T cell receptor beta chains below, sequenced in a study of blood T cell repertoires in COVID-19. Assay: immunoSEQ multiplex PCR; the TCRdb copy retains only in-frame clones and omits some. The table lists some 140,000 clones, around 82% of them singletons. Sequenced sample: PBMCs or T cells enriched from blood (not recorded which). These receptors came from a man aged 35-49 years with acute COVID-19.

A few counts support this clone. The V gene is TRBV28, the J gene TRBJ2-6, with D perhaps TRBD1 (6 bases). V was pared by 1 base and J by 4 bases, with 8 bases between. Germline V lookup: CDR1 MDHEN, CDR2 SYDVKM. This CDR3 comprises 15 residues. This CDR3 reads CASSLSGAGANVLTF. The CDR3 DNA sequence: TGTGCCAGCAGTTTATCAGGGGCCGGGGCCAACGTCCTGACTTTC.

The rearrangement joins TRBV11-3 to TRBJ2-1, with TRBD2 matching 14 bases. The CDR3 is 15 residues long. Looked up from germline, CDR1 is SGHNT and CDR2 is YENEEA. V shed 4 bases, J shed 8 bases, and the junction held 4 bases outside the gene matches. This chain's CDR3 is CASSWGLAGADEQFF. CDR3 sequence (DNA): TGTGCCAGCAGCTGGGGACTAGCGGGAGCGGATGAGCAGTTCTTC.

This clone occurred once. The chain's CDR3 is CASSQGVAGVGETQYF. CDR3 bases: TGCGCCAGCAGCCAAGGGGTAGCGGGGGTGGGAGAGACCCAGTACTTC. The chain uses TRBV4-3 and TRBJ2-5; TRBD2 matches 9 bases. Germline V gene lookup returns CDR1 LGHNA and CDR2 YSLEER. With 1 base clipped from V and 4 bases from J, the junction kept 7 bases outside the gene matches. The CDR3 loop spans 16 amino acids.

This clone was seen just once. The CDR3 sequence is CASSLAGGPHNEQFF. In nucleotides, the CDR3 is TGTGCCAGCAGCTTAGCGGGAGGGCCCCACAATGAGCAGTTCTTC. This chain connects TRBV7-8 to TRBJ2-1; 7 nucleotides align to TRBD2. Trimming removed 0 bases from V and 5 bases from J; junction bases left unmatched: 4. CDR3 size: 15 residues. The germline V gene has CDR1 SGHVS and CDR2 FQNEAQ.

The CDR3 DNA reads as TGTGCCAGCAGTTTCATCCTTCGACTAGCCCCCACGGGGGATGAGCAGTTCTTC. This codes for CASSFILRLAPTGDEQFF. The chain carries TRBV28 and TRBJ2-1, with 7 bases aligning to TRBD2. V shed 3 bases and J 8 bases; nucleotides not matched to a gene: 19. This CDR3 contains 18 residues. Germline values: CDR1 MDHEN, CDR2 SYDVKM.

The chain combines TRBV5-4 with TRBJ1-2; D is perhaps TRBD1 (6 bases). Trimming took 4 bases from V and 4 from J, leaving 20 bases between them. Germline lookup yields CDR1 SGHNT and CDR2 YYREEE (reference sequence). The CDR3 contains 16 residues. The CDR3 DNA is TGTGCCAGCAGCCCTGGAAGGACAGCTATGGGCTATGGCTACACCTTC. Amino acids: CASSPGRTAMGYGYTF.

The rearrangement joins TRBV11-2 to TRBJ1-6; 9 bases agree with TRBD1. Losses at the gene ends were 0 bases for V and 9 bases for J; bases not matched to a gene: 3. Germline-derived CDR1 and CDR2 are SGHAT and FQNNGV. The CDR3 has 15 residues. CDR3 sequence (DNA): TGTGCCAGCAGCTTAGAGGGGACAGGGAGTTCACCCCTCCACTTT. Its translation is CASSLEGTGSSPLHF.

This chain joins TRBV6-5 and TRBJ2-3; D is possibly TRBD2 (5 bases). Germline V gives CDR1 MNHEY, CDR2 SVGAGI. This CDR3 contains 14 residues. The CDR3: CATQSPRDTDTQYF. As DNA, the CDR3 is TGTGCTACCCAATCCCCCCGGGACACAGATACGCAGTATTTT.

The chain employs TRBV4-1 and TRBJ1-1; D possibly corresponds to TRBD1 (6 bases). V lost 4 bases and J 3 bases, leaving 21 bases between the germline ends. The CDR3 runs to 17 residues. The germline V gene has CDR1 MGHRA and CDR2 YSYEKL. The CDR3 DNA is TGCGCCAGCAGCCGGGGACAAATTGGATCCGGGTACACTGAAGCTTTCTTT. As protein: CASSRGQIGSGYTEAFF.

This clone has just a few counts. As DNA, the CDR3 is TGTGCCAGCAGCTTAGAAGGGGGTGGAACGCAGTATTTT. As protein: CASSLEGGGTQYF. The rearrangement links TRBV13 to TRBJ2-3, with D tentatively TRBD1 (6 bases). The ends were cut back, 1 base at V and 9 bases at J, with 11 bases in the middle. Germline values: CDR1 PRHDT, CDR2 FYEKMQ (reference sequence). This CDR3 is built from 13 residues.

The V and J genes are TRBV7-8 and TRBJ2-7; 8 bases agree with TRBD2. Germline CDR1 is SGHVS and CDR2 is FQNEAQ. V shed 4 bases, J shed 0 bases, and the junction held 5 bases outside the gene matches. The CDR3 loop spans 15 amino acids. The CDR3 protein is CASSSGTRASYEQYF. The CDR3 region has the DNA TGTGCCAGCAGCTCCGGGACTAGGGCCTCCTACGAGCAGTACTTC.

The chain is built from TRBV9 and TRBJ1-2; TRBD1 might be the D (6 bases). The CDR3 covers 15 residues. CDR1 SGDLS and CDR2 YYNGEE come from the germline V gene. Trimming took 4 bases from V and 1 from J, leaving 14 bases between them. This chain's CDR3 is CASSPPTDSNYGYTF. CDR3 DNA: TGTGCCAGCAGCCCACCAACGGACAGTAACTATGGCTACACCTTC.

The chain employs TRBV7-9 and TRBJ2-5; D unresolved. There are 13 residues in the CDR3. Germline V gene lookup returns CDR1 SEHNR and CDR2 FQNEAQ (reference sequence). Trimming removed 6 bases from V and 5 bases from J, with 13 bases in between. The CDR3 sequence: CASSFPERETQYF. In DNA, the CDR3 is TGTGCCAGCAGTTTTCCGGAGAGGGAGACCCAGTACTTC.

The CDR3 region has the DNA TGTGCCAGCAGCCGGGGGGTACAGATGAACACTGAAGCTTTCTTT. It yields the protein CASSRGVQMNTEAFF. This rearrangement joins TRBV5-8 to TRBJ1-1; maybe TRBD1 (5 bases). The germline gives CDR1 SGHTS, CDR2 YDEGEE. This CDR3 has 15 residues. Between the trimmed V and J ends, which lost 4 bases and 0 bases, there was a span of 13 bases. Full variable domain (outside the CDR3, taken from reference TRBV5-8 and TRBJ1-1): EAGVTQSPTHLIKTRGQQATLRCSPISGHTSVYWYQQALGLGLQFLLWYDEGEERNRGNFPPRFSGRQFPNYSSELNVNALELEDSALYLCASSRGVQMNTEAFFGQGTRLTVV.

The rearrangement uses TRBV2 and TRBJ1-5; D unresolved. The V and J ends lost 7 bases and 8 bases respectively, with 12 bases between them. Per germline, CDR1 SNHLY and CDR2 FYNNEI. CDR3 length equals 12 residues. DNA of the CDR3: TGTGCCAGCACGGTCCTAGGAGAGCCCCAGCATTTT. It encodes CASTVLGEPQHF. Full variable domain (missing parts from reference TRBV2 and TRBJ1-5): EPEVTQTPSHQVTQMGQEVILRCVPISNHLYFYWYRQILGQKVEFLVSFYNNEISEKSEIFDDQFSVERPDGSNFTLKIRSTKLEDSAMYFCASTVLGEPQHFGDGTRLSIL.

This clone occurred once. The gene calls are TRBV4-3 and TRBJ1-4; no clear D gene. The CDR3 covers 17 residues. V was shortened by 0 bases and J by 0 bases, with 11 bases between the two germline ends. Germline CDR1 reads LGHNA; CDR2 reads YSLEER. The DNA of the CDR3 is TGCGCCAGCAGCCAAGATTTGGCAGGCGCAACTAATGAAAAACTGTTTTTT. Translated, it gives CASSQDLAGATNEKLFF.

J is TRBJ1-1 and V is TRBV15; a weak D match, TRBD1 (6 bases). The V end was cut by 0 bases, the J end by 7 bases, with 9 bases between. From germline, CDR1 is LNHNV and CDR2 YYDKDF (reference sequence). This CDR3 comprises 13 residues. CDR3 region: CATSREDSREAFF. The CDR3 nucleotides are TGTGCCACCAGCAGAGAGGACAGCCGTGAAGCTTTCTTT.

The CDR3 sequence: CASLLAGGLTGELFF. The CDR3 DNA follows: TGTGCCAGTTTACTAGCGGGGGGCCTCACCGGGGAGCTGTTTTTT. J is TRBJ2-2 and V is TRBV19; 12 positions agree with TRBD2. CDR1 is LNHDA and CDR2 is SQIVND in the germline V gene (reference sequence). V was pared by 8 bases and J by 4 bases, with 5 bases of the junction left unmatched. CDR3 length equals 15 residues.

The chain recombines TRBV28 with TRBJ1-2; D gene ambiguous. The V gene lost 3 bases and the J gene lost 2 bases, with 10 bases spanning the gap. Germline V lookup: CDR1 MDHEN, CDR2 SYDVKM. This CDR3 is 14 amino acids long. The CDR3 spells CASSFSRTNYGYTF. CDR3 DNA sequence: TGTGCCAGCAGTTTCTCGCGTACGAACTATGGCTACACCTTC.

The V gene is TRBV4-2, the J gene TRBJ2-3; 7 bases map to TRBD1. The germline CDR1 and CDR2 sequences are LGHNA and YNFKEQ. V shed 1 base and J 7 bases; nucleotides not matched to a gene: 5. The CDR3 runs to 14 residues. CDR3 in DNA: TGTGCCAGCAGCCAAGCAGACAGGGCAAATACGCAGTATTTT. It encodes CASSQADRANTQYF.

The chain joins TRBV18 to TRBJ1-1, with a tentative D call TRBD1 (5 bases). Per the germline V gene, CDR1 is KGHSH and CDR2 is LQKENI. Trimming stripped 5 bases from V and 1 base from J, with 11 bases between. The CDR3 is 14 amino acids. The DNA of the CDR3 is TGTGCCAGCTCATCCGGGGGGGGGAACACTGAAGCTTTCTTT. Protein product: CASSSGGGNTEAFF.

V gene TRBV7-2 combines with J gene TRBJ1-2, with a weak D call TRBD1 (6 bases). V was clipped by 5 bases and J by 8 bases, with 18 bases between them. The V gene's germline CDR1 is SGHTA and CDR2 FQGNSA. The CDR3 length is 14 residues. The DNA for the CDR3 is TGTGCCAGCAGCCCCAACGCAGGGGTCTACGGCTACACCTTC. Protein sequence: CASSPNAGVYGYTF.

The rearrangement joins TRBV19 to TRBJ1-4, with no clear D. V lost 3 bases and J lost 7, with 12 bases in between. The V gene's germline CDR1 is LNHDA and CDR2 SQIVND (reference sequence). The CDR3 sequence is 14 residues long. The chain's CDR3 is CASSIGYRGEKLFF. The CDR3 DNA sequence: TGTGCCAGTAGTATTGGGTACCGCGGTGAAAAACTGTTTTTT.

The chain uses TRBV10-3 and TRBJ2-5, with D hard to call. V was shortened by 5 bases and J by 1 base, with 14 bases between the two germline ends. CDR3 length equals 15 residues. CDR1 and CDR2 (germline): ENHRY, SYGVKD. The CDR3 loop reads CAISLYPAVQETQYF. In nucleotides, the CDR3 is TGTGCCATCAGTTTGTACCCGGCGGTCCAAGAGACCCAGTACTTC.